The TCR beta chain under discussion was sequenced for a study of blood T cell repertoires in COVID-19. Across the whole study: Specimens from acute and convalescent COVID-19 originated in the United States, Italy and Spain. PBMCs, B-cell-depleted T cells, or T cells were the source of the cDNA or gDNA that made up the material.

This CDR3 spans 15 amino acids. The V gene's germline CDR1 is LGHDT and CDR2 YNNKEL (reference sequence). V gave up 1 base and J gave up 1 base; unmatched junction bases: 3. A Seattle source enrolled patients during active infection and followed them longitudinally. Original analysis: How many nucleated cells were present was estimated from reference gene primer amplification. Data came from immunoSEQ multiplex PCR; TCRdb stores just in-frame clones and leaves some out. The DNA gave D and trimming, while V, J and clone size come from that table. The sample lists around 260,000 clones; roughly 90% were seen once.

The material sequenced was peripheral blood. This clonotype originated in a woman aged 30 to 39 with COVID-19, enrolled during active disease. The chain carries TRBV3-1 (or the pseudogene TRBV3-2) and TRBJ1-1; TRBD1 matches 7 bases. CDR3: CASSQGRTGNTEAFF. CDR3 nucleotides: TGTGCCAGCAGCCAAGGGCGGACAGGGAACACTGAAGCTTTCTTT.